The 26 T cell receptor beta chains below come from one sample, sequenced in a study of shared clonotypes between healthy human individuals. Some clones are missing from TCRdb's copy, which holds only in-frame ones; the method was immunoSEQ multiplex PCR. This table holds some 1,600,000 clones, roughly 98% found once. The sequenced sample consisted of naive CD4+ T cells sorted from blood. The subset here: CD45RA+ positively selected. The receptors derive from a man under 40 in good health.

This chain links TRBV28 with TRBJ2-1, with TRBD2 as a possible D gene (5 bases). V lost 2 bases and J lost 2, with 7 bases in between. This CDR3 contains 14 residues. Germline CDR1 is MDHEN and CDR2 is SYDVKM. CDR3 sequence: CASSLGEPYNEQFF. CDR3 nucleotide sequence: TGTGCCAGCAGTTTAGGGGAGCCCTACAATGAGCAGTTCTTC.

The V gene is TRBV7-9, the J gene TRBJ2-7; 10 positions agree with TRBD1. The CDR3 runs to 14 residues. V dropped 5 bases and J dropped 3; count of bases not matched to a gene: 4. Germline CDR1 reads SEHNR; CDR2 reads FQNEAQ (reference sequence). The CDR3 sequence is CASSAGTGVYEQYF. The CDR3 DNA follows: TGTGCCAGCAGCGCCGGGACAGGGGTCTACGAGCAGTACTTC.

The V call is TRBV10-1, the J call TRBJ2-1; 16 bases agree with TRBD2. Looked up from germline, CDR1 is WNHNN and CDR2 is SYGVQD (reference sequence). The CDR3 covers 20 residues. Unmatched junction bases numbered 21, after V lost 11 bases and J lost 5 bases. The CDR3 spells CAACRGLAGGDGESDNEQFF. The CDR3 nucleotides are TGCGCCGCCTGTCGGGGACTAGCGGGAGGGGATGGGGAATCGGACAATGAGCAGTTCTTC.

This rearrangement joins TRBV7-2 to TRBJ2-2; either TRBD1 or TRBD2 may supply D (5 bases each). CDR3 length: 17 amino acids. Deletions cut 1 base from V and 0 bases from J, with 12 bases between. In germline, CDR1 is SGHTA, CDR2 FQGNSA. This CDR3 is CASSLDFPGPNTGELFF. CDR3 nucleotide sequence: TGTGCCAGCAGCTTAGATTTCCCGGGACCGAACACCGGGGAGCTGTTTTTT.

This chain uses TRBV5-1 with TRBJ2-5, with D perhaps matching TRBD1 (6 bases). This CDR3 comprises 14 residues. Looked up from germline, CDR1 is SGHRS and CDR2 is YFSETQ. V was cut by 0 bases and J by 5 bases, with 11 bases left in between. The CDR3, as DNA: TGCGCCAGCAGCTTGGGGGGGACAAGGGAGACCCAGTACTTC. This gives the protein CASSLGGTRETQYF.

V usage is TRBV28 and J usage is TRBJ2-7; 10 bases are shared with TRBD2. Germline V gene data show CDR1 as MDHEN and CDR2 as SYDVKM. Trimming at V came to 1 base and at J to 7 bases, leaving 7 bases not matched to a gene. The CDR3 extends over 15 amino acids. As DNA, the CDR3 is TGTGCCAGCAGTTTATCTAGCGGGAGTTTTTATGAGCAGTACTTC. The encoded protein is CASSLSSGSFYEQYF.

The chain has TRBV7-2 and TRBJ2-5, with TRBD2 identical over 9 bases. The germline CDR1 and CDR2 sequences are SGHTA and FQGNSA. This CDR3 region has 18 residues. J gave up 1 base and V 5 bases, and 14 bases lay outside the gene matches. The CDR3 bases are TGTGCCAGCAGCCCCACCGAGACGCTAGCGGGGCTCCAAGAGACCCAGTACTTC. Translating it yields CASSPTETLAGLQETQYF.

This clone was detected once. The genes are TRBV6-1 and TRBJ2-7, with D possibly being TRBD2 (7 bases). Germline values: CDR1 MNHNS, CDR2 SASEGT. Trimming took 10 bases from V and 6 from J, leaving 25 bases between them. CDR3 size: 15 residues. CDR3 sequence reads: CATVGWDTGGVEQYF. The CDR3 bases are TGTGCCACCGTGGGATGGGACACGGGGGGCGTCGAGCAGTACTTC.

V and J are TRBV2 and TRBJ1-2; D remains ambiguous. Per the germline V gene, CDR1 is SNHLY and CDR2 is FYNNEI. The CDR3 sequence is 12 residues long. V was shortened by 9 bases and J by 4 bases, with 12 bases between the two germline ends. The CDR3 loop is CASFRDTYGYTF. The CDR3 region has the DNA TGTGCCAGTTTCCGCGACACCTATGGCTACACCTTC.

J is TRBJ1-3 and V is TRBV7-9; no clear D gene. Trimming cost V 1 base and J 0 bases, with 13 bases left between them. Germline-derived CDR1 and CDR2 are SEHNR and FQNEAQ (reference sequence). This CDR3 region has 17 residues. The CDR3 DNA reads as TGTGCCAGCAGCTTAGTCTCCGGGCTTCGCTCTGGAAACACCATATATTTT. This sequence encodes CASSLVSGLRSGNTIYF.

This clone was observed once. This chain uses TRBV4-1 with TRBJ2-1; 14 nucleotides line up with TRBD2. In germline, CDR1 is MGHRA, CDR2 YSYEKL. The CDR3 has 16 residues. Losses at the gene ends were 2 bases for V and 8 bases for J; bases not matched to a gene: 5. The CDR3 protein is CASSQRLAGGPDEQFF. CDR3 DNA sequence: TGCGCCAGCAGCCAACGACTAGCGGGAGGGCCAGATGAGCAGTTCTTC.

V usage is TRBV14 and J usage is TRBJ2-5; D might be TRBD1 (5 bases). This CDR3 contains 15 residues. Trimming cost V 0 bases and J 5 bases, with 13 bases left between them. Germline CDR1 reads SGHDN; CDR2 reads FVKESK. This CDR3 reads CASSQDFTGFETQYF. For the CDR3, the DNA is TGTGCCAGCAGCCAAGATTTTACAGGCTTCGAGACCCAGTACTTC.

V is TRBV18 and J is TRBJ2-3; 9 bases map to TRBD2. The CDR3 contains 13 residues. Germline trimming cut 6 bases from V and 4 bases from J; bases unmatched to any gene: 2. Germline assignment: CDR1 KGHSH and CDR2 LQKENI. CDR3 DNA: TGTGCCAGCTCGCGGGGGGGCCCAGATACGCAGTATTTT. Translated: CASSRGGPDTQYF.

V gene TRBV9 combines with J gene TRBJ2-3; D ambiguous. V was shortened by 4 bases and J by 1 base, with 7 bases between the two germline ends. The CDR3 extends over 13 amino acids. Germline values: CDR1 SGDLS, CDR2 YYNGEE. The chain's CDR3 is CASSRQRTDTQYF. The CDR3 DNA sequence: TGTGCCAGCAGCCGCCAACGCACAGATACGCAGTATTTT.

The chain links TRBV7-9 to TRBJ2-7; 14 bases match TRBD2. This CDR3 has 15 residues. The germline CDR1 and CDR2 sequences are SEHNR and FQNEAQ (reference sequence). V dropped 5 bases and J dropped 3; count of bases not matched to a gene: 3. The CDR3, as DNA: TGTGCCAGCAGCCAGGGGACTAGCGGGAGCTACGAGCAGTACTTC. As protein: CASSQGTSGSYEQYF.

This rearrangement joins TRBV4-2 to TRBJ2-7; TRBD1 is a possible D gene (5 bases). This CDR3 has 14 residues. CDR1 and CDR2 from the germline V gene are LGHNA and YNFKEQ. V dropped 0 bases and J dropped 7 bases, with 13 bases sitting between them. The CDR3 protein is CASSQDQGFGEQYF. The DNA of the CDR3 is TGTGCCAGCAGCCAAGATCAGGGTTTTGGGGAGCAGTACTTC.

V usage is TRBV6-4 and J usage is TRBJ2-2; 7 bases are shared with TRBD1. V lost 4 bases and J lost 4; bases outside the gene matches: 0. The CDR3 loop spans 13 amino acids. Germline V gene sequence: CDR1 MRHNA, CDR2 SNTAGT. CDR3 in amino acids: CASSGQGTGELFF. As DNA, the CDR3 is TGTGCCAGCAGTGGACAGGGCACCGGGGAGCTGTTTTTT.

V gene TRBV30 combines with J gene TRBJ2-7; D is unclear. This CDR3 contains 18 residues. CDR1 GTSNPN and CDR2 SVGIG come from the germline V gene (reference sequence). The germline V and J ends were trimmed by 2 bases and 5 bases, with 28 bases remaining between them. The DNA for the CDR3 is TGTGCCTGGAGTACTACCCGGACCGGCGTCCTTAGTGAAAACGAGCAGTACTTC. Translated, it gives CAWSTTRTGVLSENEQYF.

This clone was observed a single time. Other DNA sequences in this sample translate to the same CDR3. The chain links TRBV27 to TRBJ2-7, with a tentative D call TRBD2 (6 bases). In germline, CDR1 is MNHEY, CDR2 SMNVEV (reference sequence). Deletions cut 2 bases from V and 2 bases from J, with 10 bases between. The CDR3 extends over 14 amino acids. The CDR3 loop is CASSLAGIPYEQYF. The CDR3 nucleotides are TGTGCCAGCAGTTTAGCGGGAATTCCCTACGAGCAGTACTTC.

This chain joins TRBV7-2 and TRBJ2-3, with a possible D match to TRBD2 (5 bases). Germline CDR1 SGHTA, CDR2 FQGNSA. The CDR3 totals 13 residues. Trimming removed 5 bases from V and 6 bases from J, with 12 bases in between. CDR3 nucleotide sequence: TGTGCCAGCAGCCCGCCGTCGGGGGATACGCAGTATTTT. Amino acid sequence: CASSPPSGDTQYF.

V and J are TRBV30 and TRBJ1-1, with a possible D match to TRBD1 (6 bases). CDR3 length equals 13 residues. In germline, CDR1 is GTSNPN, CDR2 SVGIG (reference sequence). V was shortened by 5 bases and J by 4 bases, with 14 bases between the two germline ends. The CDR3 DNA sequence: TGTGCCTGGGGAACAGGGCTTGGCACTGAAGCTTTCTTT. It translates to CAWGTGLGTEAFF.

The chain couples TRBV6-5 to TRBJ2-7; D not resolved. This CDR3 spans 14 amino acids. The ends were cut back, 1 base at V and 0 bases at J, with 7 bases in the middle. Germline V gives CDR1 MNHEY, CDR2 SVGAGI. The CDR3 protein is CASSYWKSSYEQYF. The CDR3 DNA follows: TGTGCCAGCAGTTACTGGAAAAGCTCCTACGAGCAGTACTTC.

The V and J genes are TRBV29-1 and TRBJ1-4; 11 bases map to TRBD1. V lost 5 bases, J lost 8 bases, and 10 bases stayed unmatched. The CDR3 is 15 amino acids. Per germline, CDR1 SQVTM and CDR2 ANQGSEA. In nucleotides, the CDR3 is TGCAGCGTTTCCTCCCTCGGGACAGGGGGAGAAAAACTGTTTTTT. The encoded protein is CSVSSLGTGGEKLFF. Full variable domain (outside the CDR3, taken from reference TRBV29-1 and TRBJ1-4): SAVISQKPSRDICQRGTSLTIQCQVDSQVTMMFWYRQQPGQSLTLIATANQGSEATYESGFVIDKFPISRPNLTFSTLTVSNMSPEDSSIYLCSVSSLGTGGEKLFFGSGTQLSVL.

V is TRBV5-1 and J is TRBJ1-1; 7 bases match TRBD1. Looked up from germline, CDR1 is SGHRS and CDR2 is YFSETQ. J gave up 3 bases and V 4 bases, and 3 bases lay outside the gene matches. The CDR3 has 13 residues. The CDR3 here is CASSGGTDTEAFF. The DNA of the CDR3 is TGCGCCAGCAGCGGAGGGACAGACACTGAAGCTTTCTTT.

This chain uses TRBV4-2 with TRBJ2-7; possibly TRBD1 for D (6 bases). V lost 0 bases, J lost 2 bases, and 14 bases lay in between. Germline CDR1 LGHNA, CDR2 YNFKEQ. This CDR3 spans 16 amino acids. DNA of the CDR3: TGTGCCAGCAGCCAAGATGGGGGCCCGACCCCCTACGAGCAGTACTTC. This sequence encodes CASSQDGGPTPYEQYF.

The J gene is TRBJ1-1, the V gene TRBV4-3; no definite D call. From germline, CDR1 is LGHNA and CDR2 YSLEER. V was cut by 0 bases and J by 1 base, with 15 bases left in between. There are 17 residues in the CDR3. CDR3 residues: CASSQESGRIANTEAFF. Written as DNA, the CDR3 is TGCGCCAGCAGCCAAGAATCTGGGCGGATCGCGAACACTGAAGCTTTCTTT.